This entry lists 32 T cell receptor beta chains sequenced from one sample in a study of shared clonotypes between healthy human individuals. Assay used: immunoSEQ multiplex PCR; TCRdb lists only in-frame clones, some missing. The sample lists around 2.1 million clones, 85% to 95% seen once, with 1.7% in the top ten. CD45RO negativity and positive selection for CCR7 defined naive CD8 cells, a population that excluded terminally differentiated effector memory CD45RA+ cells. The specimen was naive CD8+ T cells from PBMCs. The receptor set was obtained from a man younger than 35 in good health. Some clones in this sample may be carry-over from other donors' samples.

The chain employs TRBV7-3 and TRBJ2-1; tentatively, D is TRBD2 (6 bases). CDR3 length: 16 amino acids. The V and J ends lost 0 bases and 2 bases respectively, with 11 bases between them. CDR1 is SGHTA and CDR2 is FQGTGA in the germline V gene. The CDR3 DNA sequence: TGTGCCAGCAGCTTAACGAGGCGGGATGCCTACAATGAGCAGTTCTTC. This sequence encodes CASSLTRRDAYNEQFF.

The rearrangement uses TRBV5-8 and TRBJ2-7, with TRBD2 matching over 11 bases. Germline V lookup: CDR1 SGHTS, CDR2 YDEGEE. CDR3 size: 15 residues. V dropped 4 bases and J dropped 7; count of bases not matched to a gene: 10. CDR3 sequence reads: CASSTRLAGYGEQYF. CDR3 DNA: TGTGCCAGCAGCACCCGACTAGCGGGATATGGAGAGCAGTACTTC.

The chain couples TRBV18 to TRBJ2-7, with 11 nucleotides matching TRBD2. This CDR3 has 17 residues. CDR1 KGHSH and CDR2 LQKENI come from the germline V gene. Trimming removed 3 bases from V and 6 bases from J; junction bases left unmatched: 13. The CDR3: CASSPPRGVLAGVEQYF. CDR3 coding DNA: TGTGCCAGCTCACCCCCACGAGGGGTACTAGCGGGAGTCGAGCAGTACTTC. Filled out from reference TRBV18 and TRBJ2-7, the complete variable domain reads NAGVMQNPRHLVRRRGQEARLRCSPMKGHSHVYWYRQLPEEGLKFMVYLQKENIIDESGMPKERFSAEFPKEGPSILRIQQVVRGDSAAYFCASSPPRGVLAGVEQYFGPGTRLTVT.

The rearrangement uses TRBV7-9 and TRBJ2-5; TRBD2 matches at 8 bases. The V segment lost 7 bases and the J segment 5 bases; nucleotides outside the gene matches: 15. Germline V gene data show CDR1 as SEHNR and CDR2 as FQNEAQ (reference sequence). The CDR3 length is 16 residues. In nucleotides, the CDR3 is TGTGCCAGCACCCTCCCGGTCGAAGCGGGAGTGGAGACCCAGTACTTC. Protein product: CASTLPVEAGVETQYF.

Comments on this clone: Other nucleotide sequences from this sample produce the same CDR3. The chain combines TRBV27 with TRBJ2-5; TRBD1 matches 9 bases. The CDR3 sequence is 13 residues long. Germline V gene data show CDR1 as MNHEY and CDR2 as SMNVEV (reference sequence). Trimming took 5 bases from V and 4 from J; bases not matched to a gene: 2. The CDR3 coding sequence is TGTGCCAGCAGTCCGGACAGGGGAGAGACCCAGTACTTC. It codes for CASSPDRGETQYF.

On this clone: Other DNA sequences in this sample translate to the same CDR3. The V and J genes are TRBV7-9 and TRBJ2-5; D remains ambiguous. Trimming left V 4 bases short and J 3 bases short, with 3 bases between. The germline V gene encodes CDR1 SEHNR and CDR2 FQNEAQ (reference sequence). The CDR3 contains 11 residues. For the CDR3, the DNA is TGTGCCAGCAGCTCCGAAGAGACCCAGTACTTC. Translation: CASSSEETQYF.

This rearrangement joins TRBV27 to TRBJ2-3, with 10 bases that match TRBD2. The V gene's germline CDR1 is MNHEY and CDR2 SMNVEV (reference sequence). Unmatched junction bases numbered 1, after V lost 2 bases and J lost 5 bases. The CDR3 has 14 residues. The CDR3 reads CASSLRTSGDTQYF. Here the CDR3 DNA reads TGTGCCAGCAGTTTAAGGACTAGCGGAGATACGCAGTATTTT.

The CDR3 loop reads CAWSVGTGGTDTQYF. The CDR3 DNA follows: TGTGCCTGGAGTGTTGGGACAGGGGGAACAGATACGCAGTATTTT. The chain couples TRBV30 to TRBJ2-3; TRBD1 agrees at 11 bases. The CDR3 spans 15 residues. Germline CDR1 is GTSNPN and CDR2 is SVGIG (reference sequence). V was pared by 0 bases and J by 3 bases, with 2 bases of the junction left unmatched.

V usage is TRBV11-2 and J usage is TRBJ2-5; D possibly uses TRBD1 or TRBD2 (6 bases each). This CDR3 has 15 amino acids. V shed 1 base and J shed 2 bases, with 11 bases lying between them. Germline CDR1 and CDR2: SGHAT and FQNNGV. CDR3 protein: CASSLGGGIQETQYF. The CDR3, as DNA: TGTGCCAGCAGCTTAGGAGGGGGGATACAAGAGACCCAGTACTTC.

V usage is TRBV13 and J usage is TRBJ2-2; maybe TRBD1 (5 bases). The CDR3 is 17 amino acids. V was shortened by 5 bases and J by 0 bases, with 16 bases between the two germline ends. The germline V gene encodes CDR1 PRHDT and CDR2 FYEKMQ (reference sequence). The CDR3 bases are TGTGCCAGCAGCCTGGGGCCCGCCCGTACGAACACCGGGGAGCTGTTTTTT. Translation gives CASSLGPARTNTGELFF. Supplemented by reference TRBV13 and TRBJ2-2, the full variable domain reads AAGVIQSPRHLIKEKRETATLKCYPIPRHDTVYWYQQGPGQDPQFLISFYEKMQSDKGSIPDRFSAQQFSDYHSELNMSSLELGDSALYFCASSLGPARTNTGELFFGEGSRLTVL.

V usage is TRBV6-4 and J usage is TRBJ2-7, with D possibly being TRBD1 or TRBD2 (5 bases each). Trimming shortened V by 5 bases and J by 5 bases, and 16 bases separated the two germline ends. CDR1 is MRHNA, CDR2 SNTAGT, per germline. This CDR3 has 14 residues. CDR3 nucleotides: TGTGCCAGCAGTCCGTTCGGGGAAGGGGACGAGCAGTACTTC. Protein sequence: CASSPFGEGDEQYF.

The chain links TRBV5-1 to TRBJ2-1, with D hard to call. Trimming pared 1 base from V and 9 bases from J, leaving 11 bases between. The germline gives CDR1 SGHRS, CDR2 YFSETQ. This CDR3 comprises 13 residues. CDR3 nucleotides: TGCGCCAGCAGCTTGACACCGGATGCTGAGCAGTTCTTC. This gives the protein CASSLTPDAEQFF.

The CDR3 is CASSTGTAYEQYF. The CDR3 DNA is TGTGCCAGCAGTACCGGGACAGCATACGAGCAGTACTTC. The chain employs TRBV9 and TRBJ2-7; 7 positions agree with TRBD1. This CDR3 contains 13 residues. The V gene's germline CDR1 is SGDLS and CDR2 YYNGEE. With 5 bases clipped from V and 4 bases from J, the junction kept 6 bases outside the gene matches.

The chain uses TRBV6-5 and TRBJ2-7; 7 bases agree with TRBD1. The germline gives CDR1 MNHEY, CDR2 SVGAGI. Trimming took 5 bases from V and 0 from J; bases not matched to a gene: 7. The CDR3 spans 15 residues. The CDR3, as DNA: TGTGCCAGCAGTCGTTGGACAGGCTACTCCTACGAGCAGTACTTC. It is translated as CASSRWTGYSYEQYF.

This sequence joins TRBV15 and TRBJ2-7, with a weak D call TRBD2 (6 bases). There are 13 residues in the CDR3. V gave up 4 bases and J gave up 3 bases, with 10 bases separating them. The germline gives CDR1 LNHNV, CDR2 YYDKDF (reference sequence). CDR3: CATSKGRNYEQYF. In DNA, the CDR3 is TGTGCCACCAGCAAGGGGAGGAACTACGAGCAGTACTTC.

The chain combines TRBV6-5 with TRBJ1-2; TRBD1 is a possible D gene (6 bases). CDR1 MNHEY and CDR2 SVGAGI come from the germline V gene. This CDR3 has 13 amino acids. The V gene lost 3 bases and the J gene lost 7 bases, with 12 bases spanning the gap. CDR3 nucleotide sequence: TGTGCCAGCAGTTATCTGGGGGCAGGTGGCTACACCTTC. Amino acids: CASSYLGAGGYTF.

The J gene is TRBJ1-5, the V gene TRBV29-1, with no clear D. Trimming left V 5 bases short and J 7 bases short, with 15 bases between. The CDR3 has 13 residues. CDR1 and CDR2 (germline): SQVTM, ANQGSEA. CDR3 bases: TGCAGCGTTTTCCGGCCCTGCGAGCAGCCCCAGCATTTT. Translation: CSVFRPCEQPQHF.

The V gene is TRBV25-1, the J gene TRBJ2-1; 9 bases match TRBD1. Unmatched junction bases numbered 6, after V lost 3 bases and J lost 12 bases. From germline, CDR1 is MGHDK and CDR2 SYGVNS. This CDR3 has 13 residues. CDR3 DNA: TGTGCCAGCAGTGACGGGACAGGGTTTATGCAGTTCTTC. Translated: CASSDGTGFMQFF.

The gene calls are TRBV27 and TRBJ1-1; D may be TRBD1 (5 bases). The CDR3 is 17 residues long. Trimming removed 5 bases at V and 7 bases at J, with 26 bases between. Germline V lookup: CDR1 MNHEY, CDR2 SMNVEV (reference sequence). CDR3 residues: CASSPYGGREGGGEAFF. In DNA form, the CDR3 reads TGTGCCAGCAGTCCATACGGCGGCAGGGAGGGTGGGGGTGAAGCTTTCTTT.

This clone occurred once. This same CDR3 is encoded by further DNA sequences in the sample. The CDR3 DNA follows: TGTGCCAGCAGCCTCCTAGCGGACTCCTACAATGAGCAGTTCTTC. As protein: CASSLLADSYNEQFF. The gene calls are TRBV27 and TRBJ2-1; 7 bases align to TRBD2. The CDR3 spans 15 residues. The J segment lost 0 bases and the V segment lost 6 bases, leaving 5 bases of the junction unmatched. Germline CDR1 and CDR2: MNHEY and SMNVEV (reference sequence).

The genes are TRBV5-6 and TRBJ2-5, with 8 bases matching TRBD1. CDR3 length equals 13 residues. In germline, CDR1 is SGHDT, CDR2 YYEEEE. Trimming removed 3 bases from V and 5 bases from J; junction bases left unmatched: 3. CDR3 protein: CASSSGGLETQYF. In DNA form, the CDR3 reads TGTGCCAGCAGCTCAGGGGGCCTGGAGACCCAGTACTTC.

The chain recombines TRBV14 with TRBJ2-3; no definite D call. Germline values: CDR1 SGHDN, CDR2 FVKESK. V was shortened by 1 base and J by 6 bases, with 8 bases between the two germline ends. The CDR3 consists of 13 residues. The CDR3 sequence: CASSQALWDTQYF. The CDR3 DNA reads TGTGCCAGCAGCCAAGCTTTGTGGGATACGCAGTATTTT.

This chain connects TRBV7-9 to TRBJ2-7; D gene unclear. CDR3 length equals 13 residues. CDR1 and CDR2 from the germline V gene are SEHNR and FQNEAQ (reference sequence). V lost 4 bases and J 0 bases, leaving 7 bases between the germline ends. CDR3 nucleotide sequence: TGTGCCAGCAGCTCCAAAAACTCCTACGAGCAGTACTTC. This translates into CASSSKNSYEQYF.

With regard to this clone: At the DNA level, this CDR3 is encoded by other sequences in the same sample as well. The chain has TRBV11-2 and TRBJ2-7; a weak D match, TRBD1 (6 bases). Trimming stripped 2 bases from V and 3 bases from J, with 11 bases between. The length of the CDR3 is 14 residues. The germline V gene has CDR1 SGHAT and CDR2 FQNNGV. CDR3 nucleotide sequence: TGTGCCAGCAGCTTAACGGCGGACAGCTACGAGCAGTACTTC. Translation: CASSLTADSYEQYF.

The genes are TRBV2 and TRBJ2-5; the D is unclear. The end of the DNA fits TRBJ2-7 better, so the J call may be wrong. The CDR3 runs to 14 residues. Germline V gene lookup returns CDR1 SNHLY and CDR2 FYNNEI. CDR3 nucleotides: TGTGCCAGCAGTGAAGGTTTGCCGCCGGGCGAGCAGTACTTC. It encodes CASSEGLPPGEQYF.

This rearrangement joins TRBV5-1 to TRBJ2-7, with D possibly matching TRBD2 (6 bases). Germline assignment: CDR1 SGHRS and CDR2 YFSETQ. The CDR3 is made up of 16 amino acids. V lost 3 bases, J lost 0 bases, and 16 bases lay in between. The CDR3 protein is CASSWGDDSASYEQYF. The DNA of the CDR3 is TGCGCCAGCAGCTGGGGGGACGACTCGGCCTCCTACGAGCAGTACTTC.

The sample holds one count of this clone. Within the sample, other DNA sequences also encode this same CDR3. The V and J genes are TRBV9 and TRBJ2-5, with 7 bases identical to TRBD2. The CDR3 sequence is 14 residues long. Trimming removed 0 bases from V and 4 bases from J; junction bases left unmatched: 3. The germline CDR1 and CDR2 sequences are SGDLS and YYNGEE. The CDR3 DNA sequence: TGTGCCAGCAGCGTAGGAGCGGGACTAGAGACCCAGTACTTC. This encodes CASSVGAGLETQYF.

V usage is TRBV19 and J usage is TRBJ2-2; unclear D gene. V was trimmed by 3 bases and J by 1 base, leaving 12 bases between them. The germline V gene encodes CDR1 LNHDA and CDR2 SQIVND (reference sequence). The length of the CDR3 is 16 residues. CDR3 sequence (DNA): TGTGCCAGTAGTATGTTCCGGGTCAGGAACACCGGGGAGCTGTTTTTT. This translates into CASSMFRVRNTGELFF.

The chain has TRBV5-5 and TRBJ2-1, with D uncertain. The V gene lost 4 bases and the J gene lost 15 bases, with 17 bases spanning the gap. The germline V gene has CDR1 SGHKS and CDR2 YYEKEE (reference sequence). CDR3 length: 12 amino acids. Here the CDR3 reads CASSPGLGLRFF. The CDR3 nucleotides read TGTGCCAGCAGCCCGGGTTTAGGTTTACGGTTCTTC. Full variable domain (missing parts from reference TRBV5-5 and TRBJ2-1): DAGVTQSPTHLIKTRGQQVTLRCSPISGHKSVSWYQQVLGQGPQFIFQYYEKEERGRGNFPDRFSARQFPNYSSELNVNALLLGDSALYLCASSPGLGLRFFGPGTRLTVL.

The rearrangement uses TRBV10-3 and TRBJ2-3, with TRBD2 matching 14 bases. V dropped 0 bases and J dropped 7; count of bases not matched to a gene: 15. The CDR3 length is 20 residues. CDR1 ENHRY and CDR2 SYGVKD come from the germline V gene. CDR3 loop: CAISESYRTSGRFFKNTQYF. The CDR3 DNA reads as TGTGCCATCAGTGAGTCTTATCGGACTAGCGGGAGGTTCTTTAAGAATACGCAGTATTTT.

The chain recombines TRBV5-1 with TRBJ1-1; D perhaps matches TRBD1 (5 bases). Per germline, CDR1 SGHRS and CDR2 YFSETQ. The CDR3 contains 14 residues. V was trimmed by 3 bases and J by 4 bases, leaving 13 bases between them. DNA of the CDR3: TGCGCCAGCAGCTCGGGAAGGGGCGCCACTGAAGCTTTCTTT. Amino acid sequence: CASSSGRGATEAFF.

The genes are TRBV6-5 and TRBJ2-2; 9 nucleotides line up with TRBD2. The junction had 5 bases not matched to a gene; V was cut back by 2 bases and J by 4 bases. Germline loops: CDR1 MNHEY, CDR2 SVGAGI. The CDR3 runs 16 residues. This CDR3 is CASSYGAGGGTGELFF. CDR3 nucleotides: TGTGCCAGCAGTTACGGGGCGGGAGGGGGCACCGGGGAGCTGTTTTTT.